The T cell receptor (beta chain) described here comes from a study of blood T cell repertoires in COVID-19. Only in-frame clones appear in the TCRdb table, and some are missing; sequencing was by immunoSEQ multiplex PCR. The repertoire consists of under 150,000 clones, with 85% to 90% occurring once and the leading ten covering roughly 2.1%. The clonotype comes from a human donor in a cohort sampled during active COVID-19. Sequencing input: peripheral blood.

This chain's CDR3 is CASSPLVRGFNEKLFF. CDR3 DNA sequence: TGTGCCAGCAGTCCCCTCGTGCGGGGATTTAATGAAAAACTGTTTTTT. The J gene is TRBJ1-4, the V gene TRBV28; D remains unclear. Germline lookup yields CDR1 MDHEN and CDR2 SYDVKM. Trimming shortened V by 5 bases and J by 4 bases, and 17 bases separated the two germline ends. The CDR3 totals 16 residues.